This T cell receptor beta chain was sequenced for a study of cytomegalovirus exposure and HLA in healthy donors. The data were produced by immunoSEQ multiplex PCR, yet TCRdb's version contains in-frame clones alone and is incomplete. The data hold under 95,000 clones, with over 85% observed a single time. The donors were part of the validation cohort of fewer than 150 subjects. That cohort was separate from the first cohort, which comprised 550 to 750 subjects. Per the germline V gene, CDR1 is MNHNS and CDR2 is SASEGT. V was cut by 0 bases and J by 2 bases, with 8 bases left in between. There are 14 residues in the CDR3.

Sample: PBMCs. This sequence was found in a woman younger than 30 in good health and CMV-seronegative. The chain uses TRBV6-1 and TRBJ2-7; no clear D gene. In DNA form, the CDR3 reads TGTGCCAGCAGTGAAGCTCCCCTAACCTACGAGCAGTACTTC. Its translation: CASSEAPLTYEQYF.